Presented here are 26 T cell receptor beta chains from one specimen sequenced in a study of control samples from healthy donors and cancer patients. Produced via immunoSEQ multiplex PCR; TCRdb's table is partial and in-frame only. This sample has about 120,000 clones, with approximately 89% found just once. Input material: blood. Receptors originate from a man between 40 and 49 years old in good health.

This chain connects TRBV6-7 to TRBJ1-1; the match to TRBD1 covers 7 bases. TRBV6-7 is an ORF for which the function is uncertain. The CDR3 sequence is 13 residues long. V lost 0 bases and J lost 11; bases outside the gene matches: 6. The CDR3 region is CASSYSRQGVAFF. In nucleotides, the CDR3 is TGTGCCAGCAGTTACTCCCGCCAGGGGGTGGCTTTCTTT.

The rearrangement joins TRBV7-9 to TRBJ2-5; 8 bases are shared with TRBD1. The CDR3 is 15 residues long. The trim removed 5 bases at V and 3 bases at J, leaving 8 bases unmatched. Germline lookup yields CDR1 SEHNR and CDR2 FQNEAQ (reference sequence). DNA of the CDR3: TGTGCCAGCAGCCCAAAGACAGGGGTAAAAGAGACCCAGTACTTC. It codes for CASSPKTGVKETQYF.

The chain recombines TRBV9 with TRBJ1-4; unclear D gene. This CDR3 is built from 15 residues. Germline V lookup: CDR1 SGDLS, CDR2 YYNGEE. Trimming took off 0 bases at V and 2 bases at J, with 8 bases between the two ends. The CDR3 loop is CASSVGAATNEKLFF. The CDR3 region has the DNA TGTGCCAGCAGCGTAGGGGCGGCTACTAATGAAAAACTGTTTTTT.

The chain couples TRBV3-1 (or the pseudogene TRBV3-2) to TRBJ2-5; 8 nucleotides match TRBD1. Germline lookup yields CDR1 LGHDT and CDR2 YNNKEL (reference sequence). V shed 4 bases and J 5 bases; nucleotides not matched to a gene: 6. CDR3 length: 14 residues. CDR3 coding DNA: TGTGCCAGCAGCCTTCAGGGGGCGCGGGAGACCCAGTACTTC. Translating gives CASSLQGARETQYF.

This chain uses TRBV6-5 with TRBJ2-7, with TRBD1 identical over 10 bases. This CDR3 is 15 amino acids long. V shed 2 bases, J shed 1 base, and the junction held 2 bases outside the gene matches. Germline V gives CDR1 MNHEY, CDR2 SVGAGI. The CDR3 is CASSYGQGGSYEQYF. The CDR3 DNA follows: TGTGCCAGCAGTTACGGACAGGGGGGATCCTACGAGCAGTACTTC.

V gene TRBV9 combines with J gene TRBJ1-1; D possibly corresponds to TRBD1 (5 bases). V lost 0 bases, J lost 4 bases, and 13 bases lay in between. The CDR3 is 15 residues long. Germline assignment: CDR1 SGDLS and CDR2 YYNGEE. The CDR3 sequence is CASSVAGIGGTEAFF. CDR3 nucleotide sequence: TGTGCCAGCAGCGTAGCGGGGATCGGGGGCACTGAAGCTTTCTTT.

CDR3 sequence: CASSGSPAADTQYF. For the CDR3, the DNA is TGTGCCAGTTCCGGGTCCCCGGCAGCAGATACGCAGTATTTT. The rearrangement links TRBV19 to TRBJ2-3; D unresolved. The CDR3 sequence is 14 residues long. Germline CDR1 and CDR2: LNHDA and SQIVND (reference sequence). Trimming removed 8 bases at V and 4 bases at J, with 16 bases between.

The chain couples TRBV10-2 to TRBJ1-3; D not certain. Trimming removed 3 bases at V and 0 bases at J, with 12 bases between. The CDR3 is made up of 16 amino acids. From germline, CDR1 is WSHSY and CDR2 SAAADI. DNA for the CDR3: TGCGCCAGCAGTGATTCAGGACTGTCCTCTGGAAACACCATATATTTT. Translating gives CASSDSGLSSGNTIYF.

This chain connects TRBV5-1 to TRBJ2-7; 11 bases align to TRBD2. J gave up 2 bases and V 0 bases, and 1 base lay outside the gene matches. The CDR3 runs 15 residues. Germline V gene lookup returns CDR1 SGHRS and CDR2 YFSETQ. The CDR3 region has the DNA TGCGCCAGCAGCTTGGTTAGCGGGGGGGCCTACGAGCAGTACTTC. Protein sequence: CASSLVSGGAYEQYF.

This sequence joins TRBV14 and TRBJ1-5, with D unresolved. Germline assignment: CDR1 SGHDN and CDR2 FVKESK. The CDR3 extends over 13 amino acids. The V end was cut by 3 bases, the J end by 6 bases, with 9 bases between. CDR3 nucleotide sequence: TGTGCCAGCAGCCAGGCAAGTGCTCAGCCCCAGCATTTT. Protein: CASSQASAQPQHF. The variable domain in full, completed from reference TRBV14 and TRBJ1-5, reads EAGVTQFPSHSVIEKGQTVTLRCDPISGHDNLYWYRRVMGKEIKFLLHFVKESKQDESGMPNNRFLAERTGGTYSTLKVQPAELEDSGVYFCASSQASAQPQHFGDGTRLSIL.

The chain recombines TRBV10-2 with TRBJ1-2; D is perhaps TRBD1 (5 bases). The CDR3 contains 13 residues. Trimming took off 4 bases at V and 6 bases at J, with 12 bases between the two ends. Germline assignment: CDR1 WSHSY and CDR2 SAAADI. The CDR3 region is CASSAWQGNGYTF. For the CDR3, the DNA is TGCGCCAGCAGTGCGTGGCAGGGAAATGGCTACACCTTC.

The V gene is TRBV25-1, the J gene TRBJ1-2; TRBD1 agrees at 8 bases. The CDR3 extends over 12 amino acids. J lost 7 bases, V lost 6 bases, and 4 bases had no gene match. Germline lookup yields CDR1 MGHDK and CDR2 SYGVNS. The CDR3 DNA reads as TGTGCCAGCAGCCAGGGGGCTGGTGGCTACACCTTC. Protein product: CASSQGAGGYTF.

The genes are TRBV6-5 and TRBJ2-3; D ambiguous. The ends were cut back, 5 bases at V and 0 bases at J, with 9 bases in the middle. The germline V gene encodes CDR1 MNHEY and CDR2 SVGAGI. This CDR3 has 14 amino acids. The CDR3 nucleotides read TGTGCCAGCAGTAGACAACGCAGCACAGATACGCAGTATTTT. Amino acid sequence: CASSRQRSTDTQYF.

The rearrangement uses TRBV28 and TRBJ2-3, with TRBD2 as a possible D gene (5 bases). The CDR3 loop spans 14 amino acids. Germline lookup yields CDR1 MDHEN and CDR2 SYDVKM. Trimming pared 7 bases from V and 6 bases from J, leaving 17 bases between. The CDR3 DNA sequence: TGTGCCAGCACCCCAGTTGGCGGCGGGGATACGCAGTATTTT. This gives the protein CASTPVGGGDTQYF.

The chain couples TRBV24-1 to TRBJ2-2; tentatively, D is TRBD1 (6 bases). CDR1 is KGHDR, CDR2 SFDVKD, per germline. V shed 6 bases and J shed 2 bases, with 12 bases lying between them. This CDR3 contains 15 residues. This CDR3 reads CATSFRTANTGELFF. The CDR3 nucleotides are TGTGCCACCAGTTTCCGGACAGCTAACACCGGGGAGCTGTTTTTT.

CDR3: CASSPDSPSYNEQFF. CDR3 nucleotides: TGCGCCAGCAGCCCAGACAGCCCTTCCTACAATGAGCAGTTCTTC. The V and J genes are TRBV5-1 and TRBJ2-1; D is possibly TRBD1 (5 bases). The V gene lost 4 bases and the J gene lost 1 base, with 12 bases spanning the gap. The CDR3 consists of 15 residues. Looked up from germline, CDR1 is SGHRS and CDR2 is YFSETQ.

The CDR3 is CASSQAGTGGRGQYF. For the CDR3, the DNA is TGTGCCAGCAGCCAAGCCGGGACAGGGGGCCGGGGGCAGTACTTC. J is TRBJ2-7 and V is TRBV4-2; 12 bases agree with TRBD1. Germline V gene lookup returns CDR1 LGHNA and CDR2 YNFKEQ. The CDR3 spans 15 residues. Trimming at V came to 1 base and at J to 9 bases, leaving 7 bases not matched to a gene.

This clone was counted a single time. V usage is TRBV7-3 and J usage is TRBJ1-2, with TRBD1 identical over 10 bases. Per germline, CDR1 SGHTA and CDR2 FQGTGA. This CDR3 comprises 14 residues. V shed 5 bases, J shed 7 bases, and the junction held 7 bases outside the gene matches. CDR3 nucleotides: TGTGCCAGCAGCCAAACGACAGGGGGCTCTGGCTACACCTTC. It yields the protein CASSQTTGGSGYTF.

This clone was found once. V gene TRBV19 combines with J gene TRBJ2-1, with 9 nucleotides matching TRBD1. The CDR3 length is 15 residues. The V gene's germline CDR1 is LNHDA and CDR2 SQIVND (reference sequence). V dropped 4 bases and J dropped 5; count of bases not matched to a gene: 6. CDR3 loop: CASSTDRGLNNEQFF. CDR3 DNA sequence: TGTGCCAGTAGTACCGACAGGGGGTTGAACAATGAGCAGTTCTTC.

The rearrangement uses TRBV10-1 and TRBJ1-1; no definite D call. Trimming stripped 7 bases from V and 0 bases from J, with 0 bases between. This CDR3 is built from 10 residues. Germline V gene data show CDR1 as WNHNN and CDR2 as SYGVQD (reference sequence). The CDR3: CASMNTEAFF. In nucleotides, the CDR3 is TGCGCCAGCATGAACACTGAAGCTTTCTTT.

The chain combines TRBV19 with TRBJ1-2, with TRBD1 identical over 8 bases. V lost 1 base and J lost 4; bases outside the gene matches: 5. CDR1 and CDR2 (germline): LNHDA, SQIVND (reference sequence). This CDR3 is built from 15 residues. The DNA of the CDR3 is TGTGCCAGTAGTATAGCTGGACAGGGATTCTATGGCTACACCTTC. This translates into CASSIAGQGFYGYTF.

The genes are TRBV5-5 and TRBJ2-3, with 10 bases aligning to TRBD1. This CDR3 comprises 16 residues. Trimming at V came to 2 bases and at J to 1 base, leaving 4 bases not matched to a gene. Germline V lookup: CDR1 SGHKS, CDR2 YYEKEE (reference sequence). This CDR3 is CASSFWTGGGTDTQYF. The DNA of the CDR3 is TGTGCCAGCAGCTTTTGGACAGGGGGGGGCACAGATACGCAGTATTTT.

The chain combines TRBV27 with TRBJ1-5; no clear D gene. This CDR3 comprises 13 residues. V gave up 5 bases and J gave up 7 bases, with 12 bases separating them. CDR1 MNHEY and CDR2 SMNVEV come from the germline V gene (reference sequence). The CDR3 protein is CASSRGPRQPQHF. The CDR3 DNA follows: TGTGCCAGCAGTCGTGGCCCCCGGCAGCCCCAGCATTTT.

This rearrangement joins TRBV7-9 to TRBJ1-1; 11 bases line up with TRBD1. Trimming cost V 3 bases and J 3 bases; bases outside gene matches: 9. Per germline, CDR1 SEHNR and CDR2 FQNEAQ (reference sequence). The CDR3 is made up of 17 amino acids. The CDR3 protein is CASSFADRGPLDTEAFF. Here the CDR3 DNA reads TGTGCCAGCAGCTTCGCGGACAGGGGGCCTCTTGACACTGAAGCTTTCTTT.

The chain combines TRBV3-1 (or the pseudogene TRBV3-2) with TRBJ2-3; tentatively, D is TRBD2 (5 bases). The germline V gene encodes CDR1 LGHDT and CDR2 YNNKEL (reference sequence). Trimming removed 0 bases at V and 0 bases at J, with 13 bases between. The CDR3 is 17 residues long. The CDR3 region is CASSQDLPAVSTDTQYF. The CDR3 DNA sequence: TGTGCCAGCAGCCAAGATCTGCCAGCGGTCAGCACAGATACGCAGTATTTT.

A word on this clone: The junction departs from germline at one end; a sequencing error may be responsible. The chain uses TRBV12-3 or TRBV12-4 and TRBJ2-3; tentatively, D is TRBD2 (6 bases). This CDR3 has 13 amino acids. CDR3: CASSLAIADTQYF. Written as DNA, the CDR3 is TGTGCCAGCAGTCTAGCGATCGCAGATACGCAGTATTTT.